Presented here are 2 T cell receptor beta chains from one specimen sequenced in a study of blood T cell repertoires in COVID-19. Sequencing was performed with immunoSEQ multiplex PCR; in TCRdb, only in-frame clones are kept and a portion is missing. The sample contains around 81,000 clones, around 81% of which appear only once. The sequenced material came from peripheral blood. Receptors were obtained from a man aged 45 to 65 with acute or convalescent COVID-19.

This chain joins TRBV9 and TRBJ2-2, with a tentative D call TRBD1 (6 bases). Germline V lookup: CDR1 SGDLS, CDR2 YYNGEE. Trimming pared 3 bases from V and 1 base from J, leaving 7 bases between. The CDR3 covers 14 residues. The CDR3 DNA follows: TGTGCCAGCAGCGCGACAGGGAACACCGGGGAGCTGTTTTTT. Protein sequence: CASSATGNTGELFF.

This clone has a handful of counts. The V gene is TRBV30, the J gene TRBJ1-4; D remains ambiguous. Germline V CDR1 and CDR2: GTSNPN, SVGIG (reference sequence). V lost 1 base and J 5 bases, leaving 5 bases between the germline ends. The CDR3 runs 12 residues. CDR3 protein: CAWSALNEKLFF. The CDR3 nucleotides read TGTGCCTGGAGTGCACTAAATGAAAAACTGTTTTTT.